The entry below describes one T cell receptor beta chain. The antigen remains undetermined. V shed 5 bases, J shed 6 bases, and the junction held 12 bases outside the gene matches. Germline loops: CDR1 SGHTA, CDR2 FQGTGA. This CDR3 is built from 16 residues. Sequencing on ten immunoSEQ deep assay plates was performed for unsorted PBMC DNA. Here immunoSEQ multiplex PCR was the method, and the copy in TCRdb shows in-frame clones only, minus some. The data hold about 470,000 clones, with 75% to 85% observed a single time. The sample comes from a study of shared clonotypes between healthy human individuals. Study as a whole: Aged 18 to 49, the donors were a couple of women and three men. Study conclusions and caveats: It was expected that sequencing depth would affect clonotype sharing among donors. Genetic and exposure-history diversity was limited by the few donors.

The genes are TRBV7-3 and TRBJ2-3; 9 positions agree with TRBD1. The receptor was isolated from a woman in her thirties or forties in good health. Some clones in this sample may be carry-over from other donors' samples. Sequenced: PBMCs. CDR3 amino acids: CASSPRGGQGIDTQYF. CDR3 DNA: TGTGCCAGCAGCCCTAGGGGAGGACAGGGGATTGATACGCAGTATTTT.